This TCR beta chain originates from a study of shared clonotypes between healthy human individuals. Germline V gives CDR1 LGHNA, CDR2 YSLEER. The CDR3 spans 14 residues. Trimming pared 4 bases from V and 6 bases from J, leaving 15 bases between. This clone was observed a single time. Its antigen is as yet unknown. Samples underwent the assay at deep level. Authors' analysis steps: ImmunoSEQ junction-only sequences lacked quality scores, so their filtering differed. Sequencing used immunoSEQ multiplex PCR; TCRdb keeps in-frame clones, though not all of them. D and trimming were read from the DNA, whereas the V and J calls and clone size are those reported in that table. Of some 2,000,000 clones listed, 85% to 95% are singletons. Study observations and caveats: Clonotypes which were not shared had lower generation probabilities than clonotypes that all four donors shared.

Splitting the CD4+ cells yielded a CD45RA+ naive subset and a CD45RA-negative memory subset. The receptor comes from a man younger than 30 in good health. The chain is built from TRBV4-3 and TRBJ1-1, with a weak D call TRBD1 (6 bases). The specimen sequenced was naive CD4+ T cells sorted from blood. Subset defined: CD45RA+ positively selected. CDR3 DNA sequence: TGCGCCAGCAGCCTTTTACCACAGGGCCCTGAAGCTTTCTTT. Its translation is CASSLLPQGPEAFF.